Shown below are 10 T cell receptor beta chains from a single sample sequenced in a study of OX40 agonist ivuxolimab in advanced cancers. Profiled with immunoSEQ multiplex PCR; TCRdb holds only in-frame clones, not every one. The repertoire has some 70,000 clones, under 90% of them found once; the top ten carry 1.2%. Sequencing used CD4+ or CD8+ T cells sorted from blood, obtained in a trial of the OX40 agonist ivuxolimab. These receptors were collected from an adult with an advanced solid tumor such as melanoma, head and neck, liver or kidney cancer.

The gene calls are TRBV4-3 and TRBJ2-3, with D unclear. The germline V gene encodes CDR1 LGHNA and CDR2 YSLEER. CDR3 length equals 12 residues. V gave up 0 bases and J gave up 8 bases, with 6 bases separating them. CDR3 DNA sequence: TGCGCCAGCAGCCAAGAGAGTAGTACGCAGTATTTT. This sequence encodes CASSQESSTQYF.

The chain joins TRBV4-2 to TRBJ2-5; D call uncertain. The V and J ends lost 3 bases and 2 bases respectively, with 1 base between them. Per the germline V gene, CDR1 is LGHNA and CDR2 is YNFKEQ. This CDR3 has 11 amino acids. CDR3 sequence reads: CASSQQETQYF. The CDR3 nucleotides are TGTGCCAGCAGCCAGCAAGAGACCCAGTACTTC.

V is TRBV4-1 and J is TRBJ2-1; D uncertain. Germline V lookup: CDR1 MGHRA, CDR2 YSYEKL. Trimming stripped 4 bases from V and 4 bases from J, with 2 bases between. This CDR3 is built from 11 residues. The CDR3 DNA is TGCGCCAGCAGCCTATACAATGAGCAGTTCTTC. Protein sequence: CASSLYNEQFF.

The chain is built from TRBV5-1 and TRBJ2-1; D remains ambiguous. The V and J ends lost 0 bases and 0 bases respectively, with 7 bases between them. There are 15 residues in the CDR3. Germline V lookup: CDR1 SGHRS, CDR2 YFSETQ. The CDR3 region is CASSLGLSSYNEQFF. In DNA, the CDR3 is TGCGCCAGCAGCTTGGGACTTAGCTCCTACAATGAGCAGTTCTTC.

The chain employs TRBV29-1 and TRBJ2-7; D possibly corresponds to TRBD1 (6 bases). The CDR3 is 12 amino acids. CDR1 SQVTM and CDR2 ANQGSEA come from the germline V gene. V lost 6 bases, J lost 1 base, and 10 bases lay in between. CDR3 nucleotide sequence: TGCAGCGTAGGGACACTTTCCTACGAGCAGTACTTC. This translates into CSVGTLSYEQYF.

DNA for the CDR3: TGTGCCACCAGCAGAGATCGGCTCGAAGGGTCCTACGAGCAGTACTTC. It specifies CATSRDRLEGSYEQYF. The V call is TRBV15, the J call TRBJ2-7, with unresolved D. V lost 0 bases to trimming and J lost 1 base, with 13 bases between them. This CDR3 contains 16 residues. Per germline, CDR1 LNHNV and CDR2 YYDKDF (reference sequence).

As DNA, the CDR3 is TGCGCCAGCAGCCAGGCAACTAGCGGGGAGTACCAAGAGACCCAGTACTTC. This gives the protein CASSQATSGEYQETQYF. V is TRBV4-3 and J is TRBJ2-5, with 10 bases identical to TRBD2. This CDR3 contains 17 residues. The J segment lost 0 bases and the V segment lost 3 bases, leaving 7 bases of the junction unmatched. The germline gives CDR1 LGHNA, CDR2 YSLEER.

V usage is TRBV6-5 and J usage is TRBJ2-5; 7 bases line up with TRBD1. This CDR3 has 16 amino acids. V gave up 0 bases and J gave up 5 bases; unmatched junction bases: 9. Germline CDR1 and CDR2: MNHEY and SVGAGI. The CDR3, as DNA: TGTGCCAGCAGTTACTCGAGTAGGGGGCAAGGGGAGACCCAGTACTTC. Translated, it gives CASSYSSRGQGETQYF.

The rearrangement joins TRBV4-2 to TRBJ2-7; no firm D call. This CDR3 is built from 15 residues. CDR1 is LGHNA and CDR2 is YNFKEQ in the germline V gene. V lost 3 bases to trimming and J lost 1 base, with 13 bases between them. The CDR3 protein is CASSQLLDRSYEQYF. The CDR3, as DNA: TGTGCCAGCAGCCAGTTACTTGACCGTTCCTACGAGCAGTACTTC.

This chain joins TRBV5-4 and TRBJ2-3; 8 bases align to TRBD1. Trimming removed 1 base from V and 2 bases from J; junction bases left unmatched: 3. Germline V gene lookup returns CDR1 SGHNT and CDR2 YYREEE (reference sequence). The CDR3 is 15 residues long. The CDR3 DNA reads as TGTGCCAGCAGCTTGAACAGGGGGGACACAGATACGCAGTATTTT. Protein sequence: CASSLNRGDTDTQYF.